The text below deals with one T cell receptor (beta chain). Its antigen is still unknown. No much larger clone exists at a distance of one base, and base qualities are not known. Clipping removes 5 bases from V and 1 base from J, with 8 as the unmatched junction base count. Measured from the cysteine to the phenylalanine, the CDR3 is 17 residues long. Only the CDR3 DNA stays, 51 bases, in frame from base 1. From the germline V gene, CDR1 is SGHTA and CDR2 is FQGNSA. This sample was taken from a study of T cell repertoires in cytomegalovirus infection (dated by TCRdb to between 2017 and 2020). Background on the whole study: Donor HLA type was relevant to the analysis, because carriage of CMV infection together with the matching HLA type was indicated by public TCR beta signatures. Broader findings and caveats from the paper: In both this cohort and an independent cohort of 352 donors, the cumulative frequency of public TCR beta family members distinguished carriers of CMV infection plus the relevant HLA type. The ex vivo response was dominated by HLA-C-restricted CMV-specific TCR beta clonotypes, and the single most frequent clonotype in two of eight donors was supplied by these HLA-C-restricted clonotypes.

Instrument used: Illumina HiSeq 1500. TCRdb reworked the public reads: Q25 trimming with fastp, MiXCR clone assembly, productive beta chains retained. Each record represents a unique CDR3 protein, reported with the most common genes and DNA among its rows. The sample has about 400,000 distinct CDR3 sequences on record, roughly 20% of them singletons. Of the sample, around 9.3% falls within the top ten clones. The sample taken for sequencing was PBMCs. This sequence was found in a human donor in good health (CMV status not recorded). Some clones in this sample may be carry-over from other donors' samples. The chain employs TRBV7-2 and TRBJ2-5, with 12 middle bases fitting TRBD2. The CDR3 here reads CASSLRLAGETQETQYF. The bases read TGTGCCAGCAGCCTCCGACTAGCGGGGGAGACCCAAGAGACCCAGTACTTC.